The 27 T cell receptor beta chains given below trace back to one sample, sequenced in a study of blood T cells in healthy people across ages. Primed by a sample-barcoded 5' primer and a J-beta primer mix, a second PCR proceeded for roughly 6 to 12 cycles. From the 5' RACE reads, TCRdb called clonotypes with MiXCR, one entry per CDR3 protein. The sample lists 1.5 million to 2 million distinct CDR3 sequences; 39% were seen once. Specimen: blood. The receptors shown here come from a human donor in good health.

The chain has TRBV6-1 and TRBJ2-1, with TRBD2 matching 11 bases. The CDR3 runs to 16 residues. CDR1 and CDR2 (germline): MNHNS, SASEGT. Losses at the gene ends were 4 bases for V and 4 bases for J; bases not matched to a gene: 6. The CDR3 region is CASSVLAGGIYNEQFF. In DNA form, the CDR3 reads TGTGCCAGCAGTGTTCTAGCGGGGGGTATTTACAATGAGCAGTTCTTC.

This clonotype was observed a few times. The rearrangement joins TRBV12-3 or TRBV12-4 to TRBJ1-1; D gene ambiguous. V lost 4 bases and J lost 0, with 9 bases in between. The CDR3 sequence is 14 residues long. CDR3 nucleotide sequence: TGTGCCAGCAGTTCCATTAACATGAACACTGAAGCTTTCTTT. It specifies CASSSINMNTEAFF.

On this clonotype itself: A read error may be the cause here, since a much bigger clone is one base away. The chain recombines TRBV7-2 with TRBJ2-1; tentative D call: TRBD2 (7 bases). This CDR3 has 15 residues. Germline V gene sequence: CDR1 SGHTA, CDR2 FQGNSA. CDR3 sequence: CAGSLRGAGYNEQFF. CDR3 sequence (DNA): TGTGCCGGCAGCCTCCGGGGGGCGGGCTACAATGAGCAGTTCTTC.

This chain joins TRBV20-1 and TRBJ1-4; D remains unclear. The CDR3 runs 14 residues. The V gene lost 1 base and the J gene lost 7 bases, with 13 bases spanning the gap. CDR1 is DFQATT and CDR2 is SNEGSKA in the germline V gene (reference sequence). CDR3 bases: TGCAGTGCTAGAGGCATGGGTAGCGGTGAAAAACTGTTTTTT. This translates into CSARGMGSGEKLFF.

For the CDR3, the DNA is TGCGCCAGCAGCCCCGGGACAGGGCACAGCTATGGCTACACCTTC. This sequence encodes CASSPGTGHSYGYTF. The chain couples TRBV4-3 to TRBJ1-2; 9 bases are a match to TRBD1. The CDR3 runs 15 residues. Germline V CDR1 and CDR2: LGHNA, YSLEER. Trimming at V came to 4 bases and at J to 4 bases, leaving 7 bases not matched to a gene.

This clonotype has more than one count but fewer than ten. This chain joins TRBV15 and TRBJ2-7; D unresolved. Between the trimmed V and J ends, which lost 0 bases and 0 bases, there was a span of 12 bases. CDR1 is LNHNV and CDR2 is YYDKDF in the germline V gene (reference sequence). This CDR3 is 16 amino acids long. DNA for the CDR3: TGTGCCACCAGCAGAGAAAGTGGACGGAGCTCCTACGAGCAGTACTTC. Its protein product is CATSRESGRSSYEQYF. The full variable domain, with the rest looked up from reference TRBV15 and TRBJ2-7, is DAMVIQNPRYQVTQFGKPVTLSCSQTLNHNVMYWYQQKSSQAPKLLFHYYDKDFNNEADTPDNFQSRRPNTSFCFLDIRSPGLGDTAMYLCATSRESGRSSYEQYFGPGTRLTVT.

This chain links TRBV10-3 with TRBJ2-1, with D uncertain. CDR1 is ENHRY and CDR2 is SYGVKD in the germline V gene. The V end was cut by 1 base, the J end by 7 bases, with 11 bases between. The CDR3 has 14 residues. The CDR3 is CAISEFRASNEQFF. The CDR3 bases are TGTGCCATCAGTGAGTTCCGGGCCTCTAATGAGCAGTTCTTC.

The chain uses TRBV2 and TRBJ2-7; TRBD1 matches at 7 bases. CDR3 length: 14 residues. The germline V gene has CDR1 SNHLY and CDR2 FYNNEI. V gave up 3 bases and J gave up 6 bases; unmatched junction bases: 8. The CDR3 nucleotides are TGTGCCAGCAGTGACACGGGACACAGGGGCGAGCAGTACTTC. Translating gives CASSDTGHRGEQYF.

This clonotype was observed a few times. The chain employs TRBV11-3 and TRBJ2-3; 8 nucleotides agree with TRBD2. CDR3 length: 17 amino acids. Germline trimming cut 6 bases from V and 1 base from J; bases unmatched to any gene: 12. Per germline, CDR1 SGHNT and CDR2 YENEEA. The DNA for the CDR3 is TGTGCCAGCAGTACTCGATGGCGGGGGGTTGGCACAGATACGCAGTATTTT. Amino acid sequence: CASSTRWRGVGTDTQYF.

The chain joins TRBV2 to TRBJ2-5; D call uncertain. Germline V gene data show CDR1 as SNHLY and CDR2 as FYNNEI. Trimming removed 2 bases at V and 1 base at J, with 11 bases between. CDR3 length: 15 amino acids. The DNA for the CDR3 is TGTGCCAGCAGTGAAATGAGACATTCCCAAGAGACCCAGTACTTC. This sequence encodes CASSEMRHSQETQYF.

This clonotype was picked up a small number of times. V usage is TRBV20-1 and J usage is TRBJ2-5; a possible D gene is TRBD2 (6 bases). The CDR3 consists of 12 residues. Germline V gives CDR1 DFQATT, CDR2 SNEGSKA (reference sequence). The V end lost 4 bases, the J end lost 4 bases, and 10 bases lay between the germline ends. The CDR3 DNA sequence: TGCAGTGCTAAGCGAGCGGGAGAGACCCAGTACTTC. Residues: CSAKRAGETQYF.

This clonotype appeared a few times. The chain joins TRBV7-3 to TRBJ2-1; 10 bases map to TRBD2. The CDR3 runs 16 residues. The ends lost 5 bases at V and 4 bases at J; junction bases unmatched: 8. Germline V CDR1 and CDR2: SGHTA, FQGTGA. The CDR3 here is CASSVVSGGEYNEQFF. Written as DNA, the CDR3 is TGTGCCAGCAGCGTCGTCAGCGGGGGGGAGTACAATGAGCAGTTCTTC.

This clonotype appeared a few times. The V and J genes are TRBV4-3 and TRBJ2-3, with TRBD1 as a possible D gene (7 bases). CDR1 is LGHNA and CDR2 is YSLEER in the germline V gene. Trimming took off 4 bases at V and 1 base at J, with 30 bases between the two ends. The CDR3 totals 21 residues. The CDR3, as DNA: TGCGCCAGCAGCCTATTATATGCGGGACAGAATTCCAAAGACGGCACAGATACGCAGTATTTT. It yields the protein CASSLLYAGQNSKDGTDTQYF.

This clonotype was seen repeatedly, ten times or more. The chain links TRBV6-5 to TRBJ1-2, with TRBD1 matching over 8 bases. The CDR3 is 13 amino acids. Trimming removed 5 bases from V and 5 bases from J; junction bases left unmatched: 4. Germline V CDR1 and CDR2: MNHEY, SVGAGI. The DNA of the CDR3 is TGTGCCAGCAGTCGACAGGGGATTTATGGCTACACCTTC. Residues: CASSRQGIYGYTF.

This clonotype was detected only a few times. V and J are TRBV12-3 or TRBV12-4 and TRBJ1-4; TRBD1 aligns across 9 bases. The CDR3 covers 15 residues. Trimming took 6 bases from V and 5 from J; bases not matched to a gene: 7. CDR3 residues: CASSPRQGENEKLFF. The CDR3 nucleotides are TGTGCCAGCAGCCCCCGACAGGGGGAGAATGAAAAACTGTTTTTT.

The chain carries TRBV24-1 and TRBJ2-3, with 7 bases matching TRBD1. After removal of 3 bases from V and 4 bases from J, the junction contained 6 bases not matched to a gene. The CDR3 length is 15 residues. Germline lookup yields CDR1 KGHDR and CDR2 SFDVKD. The CDR3 region is CATSDAYRGADTQYF. CDR3 nucleotides: TGTGCCACCAGTGATGCCTACAGGGGCGCAGATACGCAGTATTTT.

This clonotype occurred a few times. The chain combines TRBV7-9 with TRBJ2-2; the D gene is possibly TRBD2 (7 bases). The germline V and J ends were trimmed by 5 bases and 6 bases, with 22 bases remaining between them. Germline CDR1 and CDR2: SEHNR and FQNEAQ (reference sequence). The CDR3 is 17 residues long. CDR3 in amino acids: CASSPPRGAPGAGELFF. In DNA, the CDR3 is TGTGCCAGCAGCCCTCCCCGGGGGGCCCCTGGGGCCGGGGAGCTGTTTTTT.

This clonotype was recorded many times. The chain links TRBV27 to TRBJ2-7; D possibly uses TRBD1 or TRBD2 (5 bases each). The CDR3 totals 17 residues. Germline V lookup: CDR1 MNHEY, CDR2 SMNVEV (reference sequence). Trimming stripped 0 bases from V and 1 base from J, with 16 bases between. The chain's CDR3 is CASSLSGYWGSSYEQYF. DNA for the CDR3: TGTGCCAGCAGTTTATCGGGGTACTGGGGGTCATCCTACGAGCAGTACTTC.

This rearrangement joins TRBV12-3 or TRBV12-4 to TRBJ1-4; 7 nucleotides align to TRBD1. V was clipped by 6 bases and J by 4 bases; unmatched bases: 5. The CDR3 runs 14 residues. In DNA form, the CDR3 reads TGTGCCAGCAGAGCCCGACAGGGTAATGAAAAACTGTTTTTT. Protein product: CASRARQGNEKLFF.

This clonotype turned up a few times. The CDR3 region is CASSESFPNSNQPQHF. The CDR3 DNA reads as TGTGCCAGCAGTGAAAGTTTTCCAAATAGCAATCAGCCCCAGCATTTT. The chain joins TRBV2 to TRBJ1-5; no firm D call. Trimming took off 2 bases at V and 0 bases at J, with 11 bases between the two ends. The CDR3 runs to 16 residues. CDR1 and CDR2 from the germline V gene are SNHLY and FYNNEI.

The chain couples TRBV20-1 to TRBJ2-1; 11 bases line up with TRBD2. From germline, CDR1 is DFQATT and CDR2 SNEGSKA (reference sequence). CDR3 length: 14 residues. Trimming at V came to 6 bases and at J to 7 bases, leaving 8 bases not matched to a gene. The CDR3 region is CSAPTSGGWNEQFF. The CDR3, as DNA: TGCAGTGCGCCTACTAGCGGGGGTTGGAATGAGCAGTTCTTC.

This clonotype was recorded once. The chain joins TRBV4-3 to TRBJ1-4, with 7 bases aligning to TRBD1. This CDR3 has 15 residues. CDR1 and CDR2 (germline): LGHNA, YSLEER. The V gene end was trimmed by 4 bases and the J gene end by 1 base; junction bases not matched to a gene: 3. The CDR3 DNA reads as TGCGCCAGCAGCCCCCAGGGGGAAACTAATGAAAAACTGTTTTTT. Residues: CASSPQGETNEKLFF.

This clonotype appeared a few times. The chain carries TRBV29-1 and TRBJ1-1; D is uncertain. The CDR3 is 14 amino acids. The germline gives CDR1 SQVTM, CDR2 ANQGSEA. Deletions cut 4 bases from V and 0 bases from J, with 12 bases between. In nucleotides, the CDR3 is TGCAGCGTTGCACAGCAAACCATGAACACTGAAGCTTTCTTT. Protein sequence: CSVAQQTMNTEAFF. The full variable domain, completed using reference TRBV29-1 and TRBJ1-1, is SAVISQKPSRDICQRGTSLTIQCQVDSQVTMMFWYRQQPGQSLTLIATANQGSEATYESGFVIDKFPISRPNLTFSTLTVSNMSPEDSSIYLCSVAQQTMNTEAFFGQGTRLTVV.

As regards this clonotype: At one end the junction does not follow the germline gene, possibly because of a read error. The chain uses TRBV29-1 and TRBJ2-6; D possibly corresponds to TRBD1 (5 bases). Germline V lookup: CDR1 SQVTM, CDR2 ANQGSEA. The length of the CDR3 is 14 residues. CDR3 in amino acids: CSVEKASGASVLTF. CDR3 coding DNA: TGCAGCGTTGAAAAGGCCTCTGGGGCCAGCGTCCTGACTTTC.

The chain employs TRBV27 and TRBJ2-5, with a weak D call TRBD2 (5 bases). Germline values: CDR1 MNHEY, CDR2 SMNVEV (reference sequence). This CDR3 is built from 13 residues. Trimming removed 5 bases from V and 6 bases from J, with 13 bases in between. The CDR3: CASSGFTGKTQYF. The CDR3 nucleotides read TGTGCCAGCAGTGGGTTTACGGGGAAGACCCAGTACTTC.

The chain employs TRBV20-1 and TRBJ2-5, with 7 bases identical to TRBD2. The V gene's germline CDR1 is DFQATT and CDR2 SNEGSKA (reference sequence). This CDR3 spans 11 amino acids. J lost 13 bases, V lost 8 bases, and 13 bases had no gene match. The CDR3 sequence is CSFAGVYERYF. DNA for the CDR3: TGCAGTTTTGCGGGGGTCTACGAGCGGTACTTC.

This chain uses TRBV20-1 with TRBJ1-1; D not certain. V was pared by 8 bases and J by 5 bases, with 12 bases between. Germline assignment: CDR1 DFQATT and CDR2 SNEGSKA (reference sequence). The length of the CDR3 is 11 residues. The CDR3 loop reads CSSGSETEAFF. The DNA for the CDR3 is TGCAGTTCCGGGTCGGAGACTGAAGCTTTCTTT.